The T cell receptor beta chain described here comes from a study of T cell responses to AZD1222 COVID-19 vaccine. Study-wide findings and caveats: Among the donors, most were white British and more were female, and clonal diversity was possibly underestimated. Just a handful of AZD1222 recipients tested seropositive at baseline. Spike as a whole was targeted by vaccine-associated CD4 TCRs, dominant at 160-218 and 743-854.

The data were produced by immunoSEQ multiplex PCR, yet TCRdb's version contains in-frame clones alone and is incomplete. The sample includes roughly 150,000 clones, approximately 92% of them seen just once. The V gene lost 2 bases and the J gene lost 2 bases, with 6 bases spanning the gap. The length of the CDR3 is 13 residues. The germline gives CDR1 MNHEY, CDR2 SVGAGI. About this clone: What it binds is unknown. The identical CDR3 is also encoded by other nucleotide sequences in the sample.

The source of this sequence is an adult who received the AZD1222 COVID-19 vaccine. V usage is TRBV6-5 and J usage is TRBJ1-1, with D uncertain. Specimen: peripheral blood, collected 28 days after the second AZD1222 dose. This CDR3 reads CASSYNENTEAFF. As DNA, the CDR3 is TGTGCCAGCAGTTACAACGAAAACACTGAAGCTTTCTTT.